What follows are 7 T cell receptor beta chains derived from one specimen sequenced in a study of identical twins. In TCRdb, the 5' RACE reads were re-called with MiXCR into one record per CDR3 protein. Of approximately 94,000 distinct CDR3 sequences in the sample, 5.5% to 7% are singletons; the top ten hold over 9.5%. Sequences were obtained from memory T cells sorted from blood. These TCRs come from a woman between 45 and 65 years old in good health.

The table lists this clonotype with many counts. V and J are TRBV3-1 and TRBJ1-3, with D hard to call. Trimming pared 4 bases from V and 4 bases from J, leaving 8 bases between. The CDR3 has 13 residues. Germline loops: CDR1 LGHDT, CDR2 YNNKEL (reference sequence). This chain's CDR3 is CASSPTGGNTIYF. The CDR3 nucleotides are TGTGCCAGCAGCCCGACGGGAGGAAACACCATATATTTT.

This clonotype was seen once. The chain carries TRBV7-6 and TRBJ2-1, with D possibly TRBD2 on 6 matching bases. V was shortened by 4 bases and J by 4 bases, with 17 bases between the two germline ends. The CDR3 runs 16 residues. Germline V lookup: CDR1 SGHVS, CDR2 FNYEAQ. In DNA form, the CDR3 reads TGTGCCAGCAGCTCGTCGACTAGTAGATCATACAATGAGCAGTTCTTC. It yields the protein CASSSSTSRSYNEQFF.

The chain combines TRBV2 with TRBJ2-4, with D uncertain. CDR1 and CDR2 from the germline V gene are SNHLY and FYNNEI. The CDR3 is 11 amino acids. V was trimmed by 7 bases and J by 7 bases, leaving 8 bases between them. CDR3 DNA: TGTGCCAGCAAGTACACTAACATTCAGTACTTC. It codes for CASKYTNIQYF.

This clonotype was recorded at least ten times. The V call is TRBV4-1, the J call TRBJ2-2; either TRBD1 or TRBD2 may supply D (5 bases each). The CDR3 extends over 16 amino acids. Trimming stripped 1 base from V and 7 bases from J, with 16 bases between. Germline CDR1 and CDR2: MGHRA and YSYEKL. In DNA form, the CDR3 reads TGCGCCAGCAGCCAAGGGGTCACCTGGGGGAGCGGGGAGCTGTTTTTT. This encodes CASSQGVTWGSGELFF.

This clonotype was detected ten times or more. This sequence joins TRBV20-1 and TRBJ2-3; TRBD2 aligns across 7 bases. The CDR3 totals 13 residues. Germline CDR1 DFQATT, CDR2 SNEGSKA (reference sequence). Trimming removed 3 bases from V and 6 bases from J; junction bases left unmatched: 6. The CDR3 loop reads CSASSGNSDTQYF. The CDR3 DNA sequence: TGCAGTGCTAGCAGCGGGAATTCGGATACGCAGTATTTT.

This clonotype showed up many times. The rearrangement joins TRBV5-1 to TRBJ2-2; maybe TRBD2 (6 bases). Trimming cost V 2 bases and J 5 bases, with 10 bases left between them. From germline, CDR1 is SGHRS and CDR2 YFSETQ. This CDR3 contains 14 residues. The DNA for the CDR3 is TGCGCCAGCAGCTTAGGGGACTCAACCGGGGAGCTGTTTTTT. It is translated as CASSLGDSTGELFF.

As regards this clonotype: A much larger clonotype is one base distant, so this may be a read error. The chain employs TRBV6-6 and TRBJ2-7, with D possibly being TRBD2 (7 bases). V was pared by 6 bases and J by 8 bases, with 17 bases between. Germline V gives CDR1 MNHNY, CDR2 SVGAGI (reference sequence). The CDR3 sequence is 13 residues long. CDR3 residues: CASSPGGAGKQYF. In nucleotides, the CDR3 is TGTGCCAGCAGCCCTGGGGGGGCGGGCAAGCAGTACTTC.